This T cell receptor (beta chain) came from a study of cytomegalovirus exposure and HLA in healthy donors. About this clone: Its antigen remains unidentified.

TCRdb keeps only in-frame clones here, not all; method: immunoSEQ multiplex PCR. The sample has under 250,000 clones, 80% to 90% seen once. The CDR3 extends over 14 amino acids. Trimming took off 2 bases at V and 3 bases at J, with 9 bases between the two ends. Germline CDR1 reads SGHKS; CDR2 reads YYEKEE (reference sequence). Study results and limitations: Usually a TCR sequence was rare, but some public TCRs were found in many donors. Cytomegalovirus status, reportedly, was diagnosed with high specificity and sensitivity by the classifier. The study put 160 or so TCR beta chains on its list as cytomegalovirus-associated.

The validation cohort, a group of roughly 120 subjects, included the donors and was separate from the approximately 650-subject first cohort. The sequence came from a woman aged 18-35 years in good health and CMV-seropositive. The rearrangement links TRBV5-5 to TRBJ1-3; no clear D gene. Sequenced input: PBMCs. The CDR3 nucleotides are TGTGCCAGCAGCTTCACGGTCGATGGAAACACCATATATTTT. This codes for CASSFTVDGNTIYF.